The clone carrying this T cell receptor beta chain has a count of ten or more. Its antigen remains unidentified. A universal primer site was added by template switching, and unique molecular identifiers were carried by the cDNA. Via MiXCR, TCRdb re-called the 5' RACE reads, giving one row per CDR3 protein. The table includes around 490,000 distinct CDR3 sequences, about a fifth detected once. This sample is part of a study of identical twins. Study-level findings and limits: There is a chance that invariant MAIT and iNKT cells partially muddied zero-insertion analyses. Memory repertoires showed no such pattern, whereas abundant cord blood beta clonotypes carried fewer insertions. The degree of excess twin sharing was weaker in beta out-of-frame sequences.

Trimming stripped 4 bases from V and 5 bases from J, with 14 bases between. The CDR3 runs 14 residues. Germline CDR1 reads MGHDK; CDR2 reads SYGVNS. The same data also went into a second study, on yellow fever vaccine responses in identical twins.

Specimen: CD4+ T cells sorted from blood. This clonotype originated in a woman in her late teens or twenties in good health. V usage is TRBV25-1 and J usage is TRBJ2-5; D perhaps matches TRBD1 (6 bases). DNA of the CDR3: TGTGCCAGCAGTGGGTCAGGGACACAGGAGACCCAGTACTTC. This sequence encodes CASSGSGTQETQYF.